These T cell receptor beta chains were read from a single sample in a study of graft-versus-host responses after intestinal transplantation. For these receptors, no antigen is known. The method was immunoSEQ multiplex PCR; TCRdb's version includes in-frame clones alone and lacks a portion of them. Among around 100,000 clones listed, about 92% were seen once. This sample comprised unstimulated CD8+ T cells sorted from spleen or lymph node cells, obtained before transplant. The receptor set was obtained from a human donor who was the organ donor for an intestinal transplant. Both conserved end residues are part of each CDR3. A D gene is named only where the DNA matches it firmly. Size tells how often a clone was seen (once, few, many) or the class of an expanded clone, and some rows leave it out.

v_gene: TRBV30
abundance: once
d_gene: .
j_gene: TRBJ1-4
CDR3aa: CAWSGHDGPSFEKLFF
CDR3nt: TGTGCCTGGAGCGGTCACGACGGGCCGTCTTTCGAAAAACTGTTTTTT

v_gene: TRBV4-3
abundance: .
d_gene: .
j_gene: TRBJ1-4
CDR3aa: CASSEGVSEKLFF
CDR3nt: TGCGCCAGCAGCGAGGGGGTTAGTGAAAAACTGTTTTTT

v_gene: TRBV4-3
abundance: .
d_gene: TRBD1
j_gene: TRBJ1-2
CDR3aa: CASSPAPLGQGSYGYTF
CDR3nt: TGCGCCAGCAGCCCGGCCCCGCTTGGACAGGGGAGCTATGGCTACACCTTC

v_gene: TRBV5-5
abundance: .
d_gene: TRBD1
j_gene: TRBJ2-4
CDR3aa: CASSALRTGKEWYF
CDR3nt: TGTGCCAGCAGCGCCCTAAGGACAGGGAAGGAGTGGTACTTC

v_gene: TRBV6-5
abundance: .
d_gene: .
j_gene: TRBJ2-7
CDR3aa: CASSYSRRGFGEQYF
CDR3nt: TGTGCCAGCAGTTACTCGAGAAGGGGTTTCGGCGAGCAGTACTTC

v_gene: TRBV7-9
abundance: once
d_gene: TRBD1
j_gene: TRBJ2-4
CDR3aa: CASSPTGDGIQYF
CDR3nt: TGTGCCAGCAGCCCGACAGGGGACGGCATTCAGTACTTC

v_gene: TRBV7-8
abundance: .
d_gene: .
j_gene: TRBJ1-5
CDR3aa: CASSLGGINQPQHF
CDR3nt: TGTGCCAGCAGCTTGGGAGGGATCAATCAGCCCCAGCATTTT

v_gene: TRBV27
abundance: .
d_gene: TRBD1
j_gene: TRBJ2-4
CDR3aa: CASSLKLRGTGKNIQYF
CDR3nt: TGTGCCAGCAGTTTAAAACTACGGGGGACAGGGAAAAACATTCAGTACTTC

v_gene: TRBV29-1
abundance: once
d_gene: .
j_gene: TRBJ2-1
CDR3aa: CSVHRQYEQFF
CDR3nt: TGCAGCGTCCACCGACAGTACGAGCAGTTCTTC

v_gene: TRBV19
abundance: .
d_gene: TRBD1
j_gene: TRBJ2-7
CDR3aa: CASSWTGGHEQYF
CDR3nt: TGTGCCAGTAGTTGGACAGGGGGCCACGAGCAGTACTTC

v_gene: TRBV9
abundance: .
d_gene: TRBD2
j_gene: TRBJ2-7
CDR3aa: CSSPCGRAHLVYEQYF
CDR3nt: TGTTCCAGTCCGTGCGGGAGGGCCCACTTAGTTTACGAGCAGTACTTC

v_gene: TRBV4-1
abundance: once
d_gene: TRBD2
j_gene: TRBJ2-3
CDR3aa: CASSQGLGLADTQYF
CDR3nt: TGCGCCAGCAGCCAAGGCTTGGGACTAGCGGATACGCAGTATTTT

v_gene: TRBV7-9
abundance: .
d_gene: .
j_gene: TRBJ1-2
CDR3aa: CASSQYDRTYGYTF
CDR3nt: TGTGCCAGCAGCCAATATGACAGGACCTATGGCTACACCTTC

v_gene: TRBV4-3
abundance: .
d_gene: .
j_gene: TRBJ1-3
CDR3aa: CASSQDIGGTGNTIYF
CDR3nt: TGCGCCAGCAGCCAAGATATAGGAGGGACTGGAAACACCATATATTTT

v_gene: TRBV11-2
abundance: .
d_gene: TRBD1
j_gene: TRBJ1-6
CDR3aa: CASSLPRDRDRSPLHF
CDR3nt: TGTGCCAGCAGCTTGCCCCGGGACAGGGATCGTTCACCCCTCCACTTT

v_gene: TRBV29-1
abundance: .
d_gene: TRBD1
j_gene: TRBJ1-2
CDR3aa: CSVIATGGDYGYTF
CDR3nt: TGCAGCGTTATCGCCACAGGGGGCGACTATGGCTACACCTTC

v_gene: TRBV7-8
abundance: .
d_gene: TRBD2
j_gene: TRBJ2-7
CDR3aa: CASSPLAGGQSYEQYF
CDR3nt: TGTGCCAGCAGCCCCCTAGCGGGAGGGCAGTCCTACGAGCAGTACTTC

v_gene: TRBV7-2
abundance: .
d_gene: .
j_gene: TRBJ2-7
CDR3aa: CASSATLGRQYF
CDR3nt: TGTGCCAGCAGCGCAACGTTGGGGAGGCAGTACTTC

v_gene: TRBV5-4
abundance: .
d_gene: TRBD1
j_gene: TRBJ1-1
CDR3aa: CATTGGRTEAFF
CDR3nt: TGTGCCACGACAGGGGGGAGAACTGAAGCTTTCTTT

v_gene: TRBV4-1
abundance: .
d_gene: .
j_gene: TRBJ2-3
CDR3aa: CASSQVPVGFGTDTQYF
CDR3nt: TGCGCCAGCAGCCAAGTGCCCGTAGGGTTCGGCACAGATACGCAGTATTTT

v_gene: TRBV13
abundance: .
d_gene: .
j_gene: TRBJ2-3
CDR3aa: CASSLGRGHTDTQYF
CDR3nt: TGTGCCAGCAGCTTAGGCCGGGGTCACACAGATACGCAGTATTTT

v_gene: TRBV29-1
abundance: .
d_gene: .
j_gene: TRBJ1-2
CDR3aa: CSVAYGYTF
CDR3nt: TGCAGCGTTGCGTATGGCTACACCTTC

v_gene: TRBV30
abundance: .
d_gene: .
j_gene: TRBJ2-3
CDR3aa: CAWSVGATPDTQYF
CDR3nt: TGTGCCTGGAGTGTCGGGGCCACCCCAGATACGCAGTATTTT

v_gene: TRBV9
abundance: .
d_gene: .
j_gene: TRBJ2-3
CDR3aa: CASSVGWNTDTQYF
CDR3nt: TGTGCCAGCAGCGTAGGATGGAACACAGATACGCAGTATTTT

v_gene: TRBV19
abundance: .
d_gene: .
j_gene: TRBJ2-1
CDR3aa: CASSIGGNEQFF
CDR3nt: TGTGCCAGTAGTATTGGGGGCAATGAGCAGTTCTTC

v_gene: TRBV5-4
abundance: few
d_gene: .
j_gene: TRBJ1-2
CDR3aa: CASSLGDRGSYGYTF
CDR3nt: TGTGCCAGCAGCTTGGGCGATAGGGGGAGCTATGGCTACACCTTC

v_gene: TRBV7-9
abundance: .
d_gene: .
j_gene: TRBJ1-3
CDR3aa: CASSLLCCTIYF
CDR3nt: TGTGCCAGCAGCCTGCTATGTTGCACCATATATTTT

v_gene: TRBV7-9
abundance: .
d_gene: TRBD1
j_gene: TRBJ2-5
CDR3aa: CASSTGTENQETQYF
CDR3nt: TGTGCCAGCAGCACCGGGACAGAAAACCAAGAGACCCAGTACTTC

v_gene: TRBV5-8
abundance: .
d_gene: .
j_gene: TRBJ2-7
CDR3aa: CASSLASWITAPSEQYF
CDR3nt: TGTGCCAGCAGCCTCGCTTCGTGGATTACCGCCCCCTCAGAGCAGTACTTC

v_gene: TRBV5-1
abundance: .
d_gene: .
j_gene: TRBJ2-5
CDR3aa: CASSLAGADGTQYF
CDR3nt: TGCGCCAGCAGCTTGGCCGGCGCGGATGGGACCCAGTACTTC

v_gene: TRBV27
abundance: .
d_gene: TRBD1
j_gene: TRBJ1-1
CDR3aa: CASSSGQGGTEAFF
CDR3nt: TGTGCCAGCAGTTCCGGACAGGGAGGCACTGAAGCTTTCTTT

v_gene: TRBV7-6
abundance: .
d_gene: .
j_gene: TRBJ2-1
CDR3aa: CASSARRAERGVRVNEQFF
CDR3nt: TGTGCCAGCAGCGCCCGTCGAGCGGAGCGAGGAGTAAGGGTCAATGAGCAGTTCTTC

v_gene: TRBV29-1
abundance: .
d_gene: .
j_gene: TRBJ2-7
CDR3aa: CSVEERGYEQYF
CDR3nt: TGCAGCGTTGAAGAGAGGGGCTACGAGCAGTACTTC

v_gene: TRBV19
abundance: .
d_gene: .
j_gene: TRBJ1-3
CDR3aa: CATSLIHDPLSGNTIYF
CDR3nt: TGTGCCACCTCATTGATCCACGATCCTCTCTCTGGAAACACCATATATTTT

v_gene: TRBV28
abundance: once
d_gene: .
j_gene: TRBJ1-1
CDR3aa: CASSPGQNTEAFF
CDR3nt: TGTGCCAGCAGTCCGGGACAGAACACTGAAGCTTTCTTT

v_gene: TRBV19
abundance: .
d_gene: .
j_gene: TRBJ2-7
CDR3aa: CASTAGPTNSYEQYF
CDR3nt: TGTGCCAGTACGGCGGGACCCACTAATTCCTACGAGCAGTACTTC

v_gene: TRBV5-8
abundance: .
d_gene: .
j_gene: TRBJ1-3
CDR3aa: CASSSQVGRRRDTIYF
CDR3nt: TGTGCCAGCAGCTCTCAGGTTGGACGGCGCCGGGACACCATATATTTT

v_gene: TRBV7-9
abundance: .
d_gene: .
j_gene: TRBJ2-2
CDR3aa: CASSFGAISAGELFF
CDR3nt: TGTGCCAGCAGCTTCGGTGCGATCTCGGCCGGGGAGCTGTTTTTT

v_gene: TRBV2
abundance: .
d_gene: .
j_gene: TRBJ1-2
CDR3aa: CASSLGDYTF
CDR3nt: TGTGCCAGCAGTTTGGGGGACTACACCTTC

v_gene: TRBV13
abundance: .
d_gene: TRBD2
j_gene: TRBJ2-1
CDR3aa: CASSSLAGGSGEQFF
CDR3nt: TGTGCCAGCAGCTCACTAGCGGGAGGCAGCGGTGAGCAGTTCTTC

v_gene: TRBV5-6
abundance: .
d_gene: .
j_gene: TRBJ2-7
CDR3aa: CASSLDGTPISYEQYF
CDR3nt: TGTGCCAGCAGCTTGGACGGGACACCTATCTCCTACGAGCAGTACTTC

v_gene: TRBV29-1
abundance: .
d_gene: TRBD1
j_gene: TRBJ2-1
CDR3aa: CSVPGTGKSSYNEQFF
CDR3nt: TGCAGCGTCCCCGGGACAGGGAAGAGCTCCTACAATGAGCAGTTCTTC

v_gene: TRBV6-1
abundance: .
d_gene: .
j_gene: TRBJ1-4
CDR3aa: CASSELRQPNEKLFF
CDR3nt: TGTGCCAGCAGTGAACTAAGGCAGCCTAATGAAAAACTGTTTTTT

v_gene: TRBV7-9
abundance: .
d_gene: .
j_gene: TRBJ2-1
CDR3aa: CASSLAVLGNEQFF
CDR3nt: TGTGCCAGCAGCTTAGCCGTACTCGGGAATGAGCAGTTCTTC

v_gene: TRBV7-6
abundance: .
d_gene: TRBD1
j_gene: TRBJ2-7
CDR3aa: CASSPTGTGFNEQYF
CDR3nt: TGTGCCAGCAGCCCCACCGGGACAGGCTTTAACGAGCAGTACTTC

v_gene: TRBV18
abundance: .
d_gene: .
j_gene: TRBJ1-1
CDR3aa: CASSPTTKVDTEAFF
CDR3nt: TGTGCCAGCTCACCGACGACCAAGGTGGACACTGAAGCTTTCTTT

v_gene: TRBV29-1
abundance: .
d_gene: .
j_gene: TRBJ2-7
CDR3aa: CSVVREFPYEQYF
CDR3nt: TGCAGCGTGGTCAGGGAGTTCCCCTACGAGCAGTACTTC